These 27 T cell receptor beta chains came from one sample sequenced in a study of PD-1 blockade in classical Hodgkin lymphoma. Sequenced by immunoSEQ multiplex PCR; TCRdb stores in-frame clones only, minus some. The sample lists more than 70,000 clones; around nine tenths were seen once. All trial patients relapsed after autologous stem cell transplantation. The sequencing used peripheral blood mononuclear cells (PBMCs), collected before the second cycle of nivolumab. The receptors were sampled from a human donor with classical Hodgkin lymphoma.

For this clone: Other DNA sequences in this sample translate to the same CDR3. V is TRBV5-1 and J is TRBJ2-7; D possibly matches TRBD1 or TRBD2 (5 bases each). CDR3 length: 14 amino acids. Germline CDR1 reads SGHRS; CDR2 reads YFSETQ. V lost 2 bases and J 0 bases, leaving 9 bases between the germline ends. The CDR3 sequence: CASSFGTSSYEQYF. The CDR3 DNA is TGCGCCAGCAGCTTCGGGACCAGCTCCTACGAGCAGTACTTC.

The chain carries TRBV19 and TRBJ1-5; tentative D call: TRBD1 (5 bases). The V gene lost 4 bases and the J gene lost 8 bases, with 15 bases spanning the gap. This CDR3 contains 14 residues. CDR1 is LNHDA and CDR2 is SQIVND in the germline V gene (reference sequence). The DNA for the CDR3 is TGTGCCAGTAGTAAGGGACTGGGCTTTGAGCCCCAGCATTTT. Translating it yields CASSKGLGFEPQHF.

This clone was found once. The V and J genes are TRBV4-1 and TRBJ1-6; 9 bases agree with TRBD1. This CDR3 has 18 residues. The V gene end was trimmed by 0 bases and the J gene end by 9 bases; junction bases not matched to a gene: 12. The V gene's germline CDR1 is MGHRA and CDR2 YSYEKL. The CDR3 sequence is CASSQDRGTGKDCSPLHF. The DNA of the CDR3 is TGCGCCAGCAGCCAAGACCGGGGGACAGGGAAGGATTGTTCACCCCTCCACTTT.

V gene TRBV7-9 combines with J gene TRBJ2-3; D is perhaps TRBD1 (7 bases). V was cut by 9 bases and J by 2 bases, with 15 bases left in between. The CDR3 length is 14 residues. CDR1 is SEHNR, CDR2 FQNEAQ, per germline (reference sequence). CDR3 coding DNA: TGTGCCAGAGGGGCAGGGGGGATCACAGATACGCAGTATTTT. This gives the protein CARGAGGITDTQYF.

This clone was counted once. The chain couples TRBV23-1 to TRBJ2-7; 13 nucleotides align to TRBD2. TRBV23-1 is marked as an open reading frame, function uncertain. CDR3 length: 19 amino acids. V gave up 0 bases and J gave up 3 bases; unmatched junction bases: 11. CDR3 sequence: CASSQSLGLAGDSYYEQYF. DNA of the CDR3: TGCGCCAGCAGTCAATCTCTTGGACTAGCGGGAGATTCCTACTACGAGCAGTACTTC.

The V gene is TRBV2, the J gene TRBJ1-5; no definite D call. The V end lost 7 bases, the J end lost 4 bases, and 11 bases lay between the germline ends. CDR3 size: 13 residues. CDR1 SNHLY and CDR2 FYNNEI come from the germline V gene. The CDR3 protein is CASTRSSNQPQHF. For the CDR3, the DNA is TGTGCCAGCACTCGAAGTAGTAATCAGCCCCAGCATTTT.

The genes are TRBV5-1 and TRBJ1-6, with 7 positions matching TRBD1. Trimming at V came to 0 bases and at J to 6 bases, leaving 3 bases not matched to a gene. The CDR3 spans 15 residues. Germline CDR1 is SGHRS and CDR2 is YFSETQ. The chain's CDR3 is CASSLETGLNSPLHF. The CDR3 DNA sequence: TGCGCCAGCAGCTTGGAGACAGGGCTTAATTCACCCCTCCACTTT. Together with reference TRBV5-1 and TRBJ1-6, the CDR3 gives the full variable domain: KAGVTQTPRYLIKTRGQQVTLSCSPISGHRSVSWYQQTPGQGLQFLFEYFSETQRNKGNFPGRFSGRQFSNSRSEMNVSTLELGDSALYLCASSLETGLNSPLHFGNGTRLTVT.

CDR3 nucleotides: TGTGCCAGCAGTTTAACCCGCCGGGGGGGCGGGGAGCTGTTTTTT. Residues: CASSLTRRGGGELFF. The rearrangement uses TRBV28 and TRBJ2-2; 8 bases match TRBD2. Trimming removed 2 bases from V and 7 bases from J; junction bases left unmatched: 6. CDR1 and CDR2 from the germline V gene are MDHEN and SYDVKM. There are 15 residues in the CDR3.

This clone was observed once. The V gene is TRBV5-6, the J gene TRBJ2-7, with TRBD1 matching over 7 bases. Unmatched junction bases numbered 10, after V lost 3 bases and J lost 4 bases. Germline CDR1 is SGHDT and CDR2 is YYEEEE. The CDR3 consists of 15 residues. The CDR3 DNA reads as TGTGCCAGCAGCTGGGACAGTGCGGACGGGTACGAGCAGTACTTC. It yields the protein CASSWDSADGYEQYF.

The V and J genes are TRBV18 and TRBJ1-4; weak D call: TRBD1 (5 bases). Per the germline V gene, CDR1 is KGHSH and CDR2 is LQKENI. There are 15 residues in the CDR3. V was cut by 3 bases and J by 8 bases, with 16 bases left in between. For the CDR3, the DNA is TGTGCCAGCTCACCGGTTGGAGGGGCTTACGAAAAACTGTTTTTT. Amino acids: CASSPVGGAYEKLFF.

This clone was counted a single time. V usage is TRBV10-1 and J usage is TRBJ2-5; D gene unclear. The end of the DNA aligns better with TRBJ2-7, so the J call may be wrong. Germline V gene sequence: CDR1 WNHNN, CDR2 SYGVQD (reference sequence). There are 14 residues in the CDR3. CDR3 protein: CASSGQSSAYEQYF. The CDR3 nucleotides are TGCGCCAGCAGTGGTCAGAGCAGCGCCTACGAGCAGTACTTC.

This chain connects TRBV28 to TRBJ1-1; D is undetermined. This CDR3 is built from 10 residues. V lost 2 bases and J 9 bases, leaving 4 bases between the germline ends. CDR1 is MDHEN, CDR2 SYDVKM, per germline. The DNA for the CDR3 is TGTGCCAGCAGTTTAGGCAAAGCTTTCTTT. This encodes CASSLGKAFF.

This chain links TRBV4-2 with TRBJ1-2; 9 bases map to TRBD1. CDR3 size: 15 residues. Germline CDR1 reads LGHNA; CDR2 reads YNFKEQ. Trimming cost V 5 bases and J 3 bases; bases outside gene matches: 7. The CDR3 region has the DNA TGTGCCAGCAGCTCATTACAGGGGGCTGACTATGGCTACACCTTC. Translating it yields CASSSLQGADYGYTF.

This clone showed up just once. This sequence joins TRBV2 and TRBJ1-5; 10 positions agree with TRBD1. Germline CDR1 is SNHLY and CDR2 is FYNNEI. CDR3 length equals 15 residues. The J segment lost 0 bases and the V segment lost 8 bases, leaving 4 bases of the junction unmatched. The CDR3 region is CASRTGGYSNQPQHF. In DNA, the CDR3 is TGTGCCAGCCGGACAGGGGGATATAGCAATCAGCCCCAGCATTTT.

The rearrangement uses TRBV4-1 and TRBJ1-2; a possible D gene is TRBD1 (5 bases). Germline loops: CDR1 MGHRA, CDR2 YSYEKL. CDR3 length equals 15 residues. Trimming shortened V by 4 bases and J by 4 bases, and 16 bases separated the two germline ends. The CDR3 DNA follows: TGCGCCAGCAGCCCCAGGGCAGGGACCTTCTATGGCTACACCTTC. Protein product: CASSPRAGTFYGYTF.

CDR3 sequence reads: CASSLPPGHEQFF. For the CDR3, the DNA is TGTGCCAGCAGCTTGCCACCCGGCCATGAGCAGTTCTTC. This sequence joins TRBV7-9 and TRBJ2-1; D is uncertain. CDR1 and CDR2 (germline): SEHNR, FQNEAQ (reference sequence). Trimming shortened V by 3 bases and J by 8 bases, and 11 bases separated the two germline ends. The CDR3 contains 13 residues.

The chain combines TRBV29-1 with TRBJ2-7; no firm D call. This CDR3 has 11 residues. CDR1 SQVTM and CDR2 ANQGSEA come from the germline V gene. V lost 6 bases to trimming and J lost 4 bases, with 10 bases between them. The CDR3 region has the DNA TGCAGCGTCAGGACCGCATACGAGCAGTACTTC. Its protein is CSVRTAYEQYF.

The V and J genes are TRBV2 and TRBJ2-7, with no clear D. The V and J ends lost 7 bases and 2 bases respectively, with 21 bases between them. The germline CDR1 and CDR2 sequences are SNHLY and FYNNEI. The CDR3 consists of 16 residues. CDR3 coding DNA: TGTGCCAGCACCCTGAAAGGGTTTCCCCCCACCTACGAGCAGTACTTC. Translated: CASTLKGFPPTYEQYF.

The CDR3 sequence: CATQSGTGELFF. As DNA, the CDR3 is TGCGCCACCCAGAGCGGGACCGGGGAGCTGTTTTTT. The chain has TRBV10-2 and TRBJ2-2, with D perhaps TRBD2 (6 bases). Germline assignment: CDR1 WSHSY and CDR2 SAAADI. V gave up 10 bases and J gave up 5 bases, with 11 bases separating them. There are 12 residues in the CDR3.

This rearrangement joins TRBV7-3 to TRBJ2-6; 7 bases are shared with TRBD2. The V segment lost 6 bases and the J segment 1 base; nucleotides outside the gene matches: 0. The CDR3 length is 14 residues. Germline values: CDR1 SGHTA, CDR2 FQGTGA. The CDR3 protein is CASSSGSGANVLTF. CDR3 nucleotide sequence: TGTGCCAGCAGTAGCGGGTCTGGGGCCAACGTCCTGACTTTC.

For the CDR3, the DNA is TGTGCCAGCAGCCCGAAGACAGGGGGGAACACCATATATTTT. This translates into CASSPKTGGNTIYF. The V and J genes are TRBV7-9 and TRBJ1-3, with 9 bases that match TRBD1. The CDR3 consists of 14 residues. The germline CDR1 and CDR2 sequences are SEHNR and FQNEAQ (reference sequence). The V segment lost 5 bases and the J segment 7 bases; nucleotides outside the gene matches: 6.

This chain uses TRBV5-1 with TRBJ2-1, with 9 bases lining up with TRBD1. J was trimmed by 7 bases and V by 4 bases; bases with no gene match: 9. From germline, CDR1 is SGHRS and CDR2 YFSETQ. CDR3 length equals 15 residues. The CDR3 loop reads CASSPGTGWNNEQFF. The CDR3 DNA reads TGCGCCAGCAGCCCCGGGACAGGGTGGAATAATGAGCAGTTCTTC.

The chain joins TRBV10-3 to TRBJ2-3; D is unresolved. The germline V gene encodes CDR1 ENHRY and CDR2 SYGVKD. The CDR3 spans 17 residues. V lost 0 bases and J 0 bases, leaving 13 bases between the germline ends. CDR3 nucleotide sequence: TGTGCCATCAGTGAGTCGATAGCCAGCGACAGCACAGATACGCAGTATTTT. It yields the protein CAISESIASDSTDTQYF.

CDR3 DNA sequence: TGTGCCAGCAGAGAAAAAGAATCCTACAATGAGCAGTTCTTC. Amino acids: CASREKESYNEQFF. This rearrangement joins TRBV6-1 to TRBJ2-1; D remains ambiguous. Trimming shortened V by 6 bases and J by 1 base, and 10 bases separated the two germline ends. This CDR3 has 14 residues. Germline values: CDR1 MNHNS, CDR2 SASEGT.

V is TRBV28 and J is TRBJ1-2, with TRBD1 as a possible D gene (5 bases). Trimming left V 6 bases short and J 10 bases short, with 21 bases between. Looked up from germline, CDR1 is MDHEN and CDR2 is SYDVKM. CDR3 length: 14 residues. The CDR3 loop is CASRLGEGRFYYTF. DNA for the CDR3: TGTGCCAGCAGGTTGGGGGAGGGGAGATTTTACTACACCTTC.

The DNA for the CDR3 is TGTGCCAGCAGTAGAGAAGCAACTAATGAAAAACTGTTTTTT. It is translated as CASSREATNEKLFF. The chain couples TRBV6-5 to TRBJ1-4; D remains ambiguous. The CDR3 is 14 residues long. Per germline, CDR1 MNHEY and CDR2 SVGAGI. The V end was cut by 5 bases, the J end by 0 bases, with 7 bases between.

The gene calls are TRBV29-1 and TRBJ1-3, with 9 bases matching TRBD1. CDR3 length: 16 amino acids. V lost 6 bases, J lost 2 bases, and 11 bases stayed unmatched. The V gene's germline CDR1 is SQVTM and CDR2 ANQGSEA. CDR3 residues: CSVLDRGFSAGNTIYF. The CDR3 coding sequence is TGCAGCGTCCTGGACAGGGGTTTTTCAGCTGGAAACACCATATATTTT.